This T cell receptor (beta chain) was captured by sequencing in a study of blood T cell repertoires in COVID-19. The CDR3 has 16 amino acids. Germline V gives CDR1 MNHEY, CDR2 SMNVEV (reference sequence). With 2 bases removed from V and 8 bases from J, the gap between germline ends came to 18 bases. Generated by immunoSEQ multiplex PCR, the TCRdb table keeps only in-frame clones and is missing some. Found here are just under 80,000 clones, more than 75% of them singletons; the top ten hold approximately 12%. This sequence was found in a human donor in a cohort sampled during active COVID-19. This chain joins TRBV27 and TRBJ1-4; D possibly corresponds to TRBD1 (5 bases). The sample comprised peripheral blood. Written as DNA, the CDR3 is TGTGCCAGCAGTTTAGGGCAGGGTAAAGGGGAAGAAAAACTGTTTTTT. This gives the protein CASSLGQGKGEEKLFF.